Sequencing of this T cell receptor beta chain was carried out in a study of control samples from healthy donors and cancer patients. V was pared by 0 bases and J by 0 bases, with 10 bases between. The CDR3 covers 15 residues. The germline V gene encodes CDR1 SGHNT and CDR2 YYREEE (reference sequence). Here immunoSEQ multiplex PCR was the method, and the copy in TCRdb shows in-frame clones only, minus some. Of 110,000 to 150,000 clones listed, roughly 94% are singletons. Sequenced material: blood. J is TRBJ2-7 and V is TRBV5-4, with D hard to call. The sequence derives from a man aged 40-50 years in good health. CDR3 amino acids: CASSLAGFLSYEQYF. The CDR3 DNA follows: TGTGCCAGCAGCTTGGCTGGGTTCCTCTCCTACGAGCAGTACTTC.